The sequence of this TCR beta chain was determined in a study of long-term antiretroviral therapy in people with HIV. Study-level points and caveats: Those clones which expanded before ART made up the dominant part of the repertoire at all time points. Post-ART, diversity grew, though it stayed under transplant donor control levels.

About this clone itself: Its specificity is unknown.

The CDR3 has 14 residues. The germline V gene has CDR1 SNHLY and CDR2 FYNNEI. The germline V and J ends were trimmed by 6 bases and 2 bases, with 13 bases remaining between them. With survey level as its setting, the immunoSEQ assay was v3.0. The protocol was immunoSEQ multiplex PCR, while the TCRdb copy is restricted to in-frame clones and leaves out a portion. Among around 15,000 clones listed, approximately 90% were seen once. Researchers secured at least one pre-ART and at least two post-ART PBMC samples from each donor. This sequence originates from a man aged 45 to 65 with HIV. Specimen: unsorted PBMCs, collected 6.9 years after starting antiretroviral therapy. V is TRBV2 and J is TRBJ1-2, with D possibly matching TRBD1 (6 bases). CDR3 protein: CASRELGGNYGYTF. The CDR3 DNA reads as TGTGCCAGCAGGGAGTTAGGGGGGAACTATGGCTACACCTTC.